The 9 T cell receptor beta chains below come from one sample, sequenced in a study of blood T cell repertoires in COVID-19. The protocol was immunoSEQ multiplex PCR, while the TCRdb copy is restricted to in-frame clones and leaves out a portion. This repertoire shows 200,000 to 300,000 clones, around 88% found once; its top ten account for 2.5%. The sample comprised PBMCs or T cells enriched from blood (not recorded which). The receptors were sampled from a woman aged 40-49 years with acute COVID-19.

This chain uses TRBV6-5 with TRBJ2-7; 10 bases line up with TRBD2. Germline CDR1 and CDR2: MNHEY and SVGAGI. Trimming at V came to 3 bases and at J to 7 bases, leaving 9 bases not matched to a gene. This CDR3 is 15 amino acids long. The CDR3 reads CASSYQREGRREQYV. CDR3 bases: TGTGCCAGCAGTTATCAGCGGGAGGGCCGTCGGGAGCAGTACGTC.

Here the CDR3 reads CASSPKDRAPSGTGELFF. CDR3 nucleotide sequence: TGTGCCAGCTCACCTAAGGACAGGGCCCCGTCGGGCACCGGGGAGCTGTTTTTT. V is TRBV18 and J is TRBJ2-2, with TRBD1 matching over 8 bases. The CDR3 loop spans 18 amino acids. Germline CDR1 reads KGHSH; CDR2 reads LQKENI. V lost 3 bases, J lost 4 bases, and 13 bases stayed unmatched. Looking up the rest from reference TRBV18 and TRBJ2-2 gives the full variable domain: NAGVMQNPRHLVRRRGQEARLRCSPMKGHSHVYWYRQLPEEGLKFMVYLQKENIIDESGMPKERFSAEFPKEGPSILRIQQVVRGDSAAYFCASSPKDRAPSGTGELFFGEGSRLTVL.

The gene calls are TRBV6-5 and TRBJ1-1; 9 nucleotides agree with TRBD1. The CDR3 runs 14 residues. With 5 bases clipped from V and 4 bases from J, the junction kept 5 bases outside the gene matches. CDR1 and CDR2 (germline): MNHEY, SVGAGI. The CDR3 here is CASSQTGGRTEAFF. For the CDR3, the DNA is TGTGCCAGCAGTCAAACAGGGGGCCGCACTGAAGCTTTCTTT.

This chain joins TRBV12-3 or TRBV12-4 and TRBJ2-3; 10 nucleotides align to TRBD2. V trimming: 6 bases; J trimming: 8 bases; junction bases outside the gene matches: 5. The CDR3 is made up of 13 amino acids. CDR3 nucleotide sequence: TGTGCCAGCAGCCTGAGCGGGGGGGTTACGCAGTATTTT. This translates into CASSLSGGVTQYF.

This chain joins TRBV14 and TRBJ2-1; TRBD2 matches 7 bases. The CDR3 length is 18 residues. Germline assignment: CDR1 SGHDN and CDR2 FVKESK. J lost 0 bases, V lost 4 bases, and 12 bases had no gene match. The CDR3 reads CASSPKRRLADSYNEQFF. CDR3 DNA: TGTGCCAGCAGCCCAAAGCGGAGACTAGCCGACTCCTACAATGAGCAGTTCTTC.

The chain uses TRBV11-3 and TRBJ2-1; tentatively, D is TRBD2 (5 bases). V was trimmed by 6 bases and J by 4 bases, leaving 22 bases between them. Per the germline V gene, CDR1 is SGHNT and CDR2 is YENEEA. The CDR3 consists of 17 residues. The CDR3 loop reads CASSPRAGLSVYNEQFF. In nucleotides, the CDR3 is TGTGCCAGCAGTCCGCGCGCGGGCCTCTCTGTATACAATGAGCAGTTCTTC.

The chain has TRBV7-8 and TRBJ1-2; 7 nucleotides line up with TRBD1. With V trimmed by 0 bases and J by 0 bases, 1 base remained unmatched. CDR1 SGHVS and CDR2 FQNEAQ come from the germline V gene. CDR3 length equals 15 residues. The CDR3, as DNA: TGTGCCAGCAGCTTAGCGGGACAGTCTAACTATGGCTACACCTTC. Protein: CASSLAGQSNYGYTF. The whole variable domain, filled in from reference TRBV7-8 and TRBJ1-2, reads GAGVSQSPRYKVAKRGQDVALRCDPISGHVSLFWYQQALGQGPEFLTYFQNEAQLDKSGLPSDRFFAERPEGSVSTLKIQRTQQEDSAVYLCASSLAGQSNYGYTFGSGTRLTVV.

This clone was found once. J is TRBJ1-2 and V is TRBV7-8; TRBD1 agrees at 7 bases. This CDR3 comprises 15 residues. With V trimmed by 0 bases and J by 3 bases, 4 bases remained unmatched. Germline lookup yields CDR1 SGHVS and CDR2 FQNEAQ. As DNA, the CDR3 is TGTGCCAGCAGCTTAGCTGCCAGGGGGGACTATGGCTACACCTTC. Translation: CASSLAARGDYGYTF. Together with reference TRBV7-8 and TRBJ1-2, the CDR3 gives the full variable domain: GAGVSQSPRYKVAKRGQDVALRCDPISGHVSLFWYQQALGQGPEFLTYFQNEAQLDKSGLPSDRFFAERPEGSVSTLKIQRTQQEDSAVYLCASSLAARGDYGYTFGSGTRLTVV.

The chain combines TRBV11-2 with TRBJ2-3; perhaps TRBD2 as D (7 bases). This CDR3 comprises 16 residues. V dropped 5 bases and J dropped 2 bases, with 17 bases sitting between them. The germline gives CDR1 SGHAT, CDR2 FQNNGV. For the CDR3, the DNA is TGTGCCAGCAGCCACTACTCGGGGGGCCCCACAGATACGCAGTATTTT. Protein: CASSHYSGGPTDTQYF.